Following are 31 T cell receptor beta chains from one sample sequenced in a study of blood T cell repertoires in COVID-19. Clones were read by immunoSEQ multiplex PCR, and TCRdb kept only the in-frame ones, dropping some. This table has some 220,000 clones, approximately 83% appearing once. Sequenced: peripheral blood. These receptors were collected from a woman aged 55 to 70 with acute or convalescent COVID-19.

This clone was recorded at least ten times. The rearrangement joins TRBV29-1 to TRBJ2-1, with D perhaps TRBD2 (6 bases). V lost 5 bases, J lost 0 bases, and 17 bases lay in between. The germline gives CDR1 SQVTM, CDR2 ANQGSEA. The CDR3 contains 16 residues. In DNA form, the CDR3 reads TGCAGCGTTCTGGGGGGAGAGCAGAGCTCCTACAATGAGCAGTTCTTC. Translated, it gives CSVLGGEQSSYNEQFF.

CDR3 DNA sequence: TGTGCCAGCAGCTTGTGGACAGGCTCCTTCATCGCTGAAGCTTTCTTT. Residues: CASSLWTGSFIAEAFF. The rearrangement links TRBV5-4 to TRBJ1-1, with TRBD1 matching 7 bases. V shed 1 base, J shed 6 bases, and the junction held 12 bases outside the gene matches. Looked up from germline, CDR1 is SGHNT and CDR2 is YYREEE (reference sequence). The CDR3 is 16 residues long.

V is TRBV27 and J is TRBJ1-1; 7 positions agree with TRBD1. J lost 1 base, V lost 5 bases, and 10 bases had no gene match. The CDR3 consists of 16 residues. CDR1 and CDR2 from the germline V gene are MNHEY and SMNVEV (reference sequence). CDR3 region: CASSLGTATRNTEAFF. Here the CDR3 DNA reads TGTGCCAGCAGTCTAGGGACAGCAACCCGGAACACTGAAGCTTTCTTT.

The chain couples TRBV7-9 to TRBJ1-1; 9 positions match TRBD1. Per the germline V gene, CDR1 is SEHNR and CDR2 is FQNEAQ (reference sequence). The CDR3 length is 18 residues. Trimming cost V 2 bases and J 2 bases; bases outside gene matches: 12. The CDR3 region is CASSLKGAGTGKNTEAFF. The CDR3, as DNA: TGTGCCAGCAGCTTAAAGGGTGCGGGGACAGGGAAAAACACTGAAGCTTTCTTT.

The chain recombines TRBV30 with TRBJ2-3, with D unclear. This CDR3 is 13 amino acids long. V shed 1 base and J shed 4 bases, with 9 bases lying between them. Per germline, CDR1 GTSNPN and CDR2 SVGIG (reference sequence). The CDR3 spells CAWSGGLADTQYF. CDR3 bases: TGTGCCTGGAGTGGTGGTTTAGCAGATACGCAGTATTTT. The full variable domain, in which reference TRBV30 and TRBJ2-3 provide the parts outside the CDR3, is SQTIHQWPATLVQPVGSPLSLECTVEGTSNPNLYWYRQAAGRGLQLLFYSVGIGQISSEVPQNLSASRPQDRQFILSSKKLLLSDSGFYLCAWSGGLADTQYFGPGTRLTVL.

This chain links TRBV14 with TRBJ1-5, with 9 bases that match TRBD1. CDR1 is SGHDN, CDR2 FVKESK, per germline. The V gene end was trimmed by 6 bases and the J gene end by 4 bases; junction bases not matched to a gene: 10. This CDR3 has 16 amino acids. The CDR3: CASRHRGPKANQPQHF. The CDR3, as DNA: TGTGCCAGCAGGCACAGGGGGCCCAAAGCTAATCAGCCCCAGCATTTT.

The CDR3 here is CASSRGGAENTIYF. In DNA, the CDR3 is TGTGCCAGCAGCAGAGGGGGCGCGGAAAACACCATATATTTT. The rearrangement links TRBV9 to TRBJ1-3, with 7 bases matching TRBD1. Unmatched junction bases numbered 7, after V lost 4 bases and J lost 6 bases. This CDR3 is 14 amino acids long. Germline CDR1 SGDLS, CDR2 YYNGEE.

This chain uses TRBV7-8 with TRBJ1-2; D remains ambiguous. Trimming stripped 5 bases from V and 8 bases from J, with 12 bases between. The CDR3 runs to 12 residues. Looked up from germline, CDR1 is SGHVS and CDR2 is FQNEAQ. CDR3 loop: CASSAQVEGYTF. CDR3 DNA: TGTGCCAGCAGCGCGCAAGTTGAGGGCTACACCTTC.

The chain has TRBV5-5 and TRBJ2-7; D gene ambiguous. Trimming took 0 bases from V and 2 from J, leaving 15 bases between them. The CDR3 spans 16 residues. Germline CDR1 is SGHKS and CDR2 is YYEKEE (reference sequence). CDR3 region: CASSLGPTHFPYEQYF. For the CDR3, the DNA is TGTGCCAGCAGCTTGGGCCCGACACATTTTCCCTACGAGCAGTACTTC.

This chain uses TRBV6-6 with TRBJ1-2, with 7 nucleotides matching TRBD1. There are 13 residues in the CDR3. Germline values: CDR1 MNHNY, CDR2 SVGAGI (reference sequence). Trimming at V came to 2 bases and at J to 8 bases, leaving 5 bases not matched to a gene. For the CDR3, the DNA is TGTGCCAGCAGTTACGGACAGGCGGGCGGCTACACCTTC. Residues: CASSYGQAGGYTF.

This clone has only one observation. Relative to the germline gene, one junction end is altered; a read error may explain this. The chain links TRBV7-8 to TRBJ2-5; D remains ambiguous. CDR1 SGHVS and CDR2 FQNEAQ come from the germline V gene. The CDR3 loop spans 13 amino acids. This CDR3 is CASTLRSSQTQYF. In nucleotides, the CDR3 is TGTGCCAGCACCTTAAGGAGTTCACAGACCCAGTACTTC.

This clone turned up a few times. V and J are TRBV28 and TRBJ2-7, with 7 bases aligning to TRBD1. J was trimmed by 7 bases and V by 2 bases; bases with no gene match: 5. Germline V gene data show CDR1 as MDHEN and CDR2 as SYDVKM. CDR3 length: 13 amino acids. CDR3 protein: CASSLLQGKEQYF. CDR3 DNA: TGTGCCAGCAGTTTACTACAGGGGAAGGAGCAGTACTTC.

The V call is TRBV9, the J call TRBJ2-4; 11 bases agree with TRBD2. Trimming took 2 bases from V and 6 from J; bases not matched to a gene: 4. In germline, CDR1 is SGDLS, CDR2 YYNGEE. The CDR3 extends over 15 amino acids. The CDR3 nucleotides are TGTGCCAGCAGCGTTGGTAGCGGGGGGGCAAACATTCAGTACTTC. Its translation is CASSVGSGGANIQYF.

The chain has TRBV5-4 and TRBJ2-1, with TRBD2 identical over 11 bases. CDR3 length equals 15 residues. Per germline, CDR1 SGHNT and CDR2 YYREEE (reference sequence). V trimming: 0 bases; J trimming: 11 bases; junction bases outside the gene matches: 7. Here the CDR3 reads CASSLGTSGPKKQFF. CDR3 in DNA: TGTGCCAGCAGCTTGGGGACTAGCGGGCCAAAAAAGCAGTTCTTC.

This rearrangement joins TRBV30 to TRBJ1-1; no firm D call. The CDR3 length is 12 residues. The germline V and J ends were trimmed by 4 bases and 4 bases, with 10 bases remaining between them. CDR1 GTSNPN and CDR2 SVGIG come from the germline V gene (reference sequence). CDR3 nucleotides: TGTGCCTGGAACCCGGGGATCACTGAAGCTTTCTTT. Translation: CAWNPGITEAFF.

This clone appeared a few times. The chain carries TRBV30 and TRBJ1-2; D remains unclear. Germline V lookup: CDR1 GTSNPN, CDR2 SVGIG (reference sequence). The CDR3 extends over 12 amino acids. V lost 0 bases and J 8 bases, leaving 10 bases between the germline ends. DNA of the CDR3: TGTGCCTGGAGTGTCCCCGGTATGGGCTACACCTTC. Residues: CAWSVPGMGYTF. Full variable domain (missing parts from reference TRBV30 and TRBJ1-2): SQTIHQWPATLVQPVGSPLSLECTVEGTSNPNLYWYRQAAGRGLQLLFYSVGIGQISSEVPQNLSASRPQDRQFILSSKKLLLSDSGFYLCAWSVPGMGYTFGSGTRLTVV.

The rearrangement joins TRBV9 to TRBJ1-2; weak D call: TRBD1 (6 bases). Trimming pared 4 bases from V and 8 bases from J, leaving 18 bases between. The CDR3 runs 14 residues. Germline V gene data show CDR1 as SGDLS and CDR2 as YYNGEE. For the CDR3, the DNA is TGTGCCAGCAGCCGACGTCCAGGGGTTGAAGGCTACACCTTC. It translates to CASSRRPGVEGYTF.

The rearrangement joins TRBV30 to TRBJ1-1; 7 bases align to TRBD1. CDR1 is GTSNPN and CDR2 is SVGIG in the germline V gene (reference sequence). The V gene end was trimmed by 3 bases and the J gene end by 1 base; junction bases not matched to a gene: 8. The CDR3 loop spans 15 amino acids. CDR3 sequence (DNA): TGTGCCTGGAGCTACCGGGACAGACCGAACACTGAAGCTTTCTTT. Residues: CAWSYRDRPNTEAFF.

The chain joins TRBV5-1 to TRBJ1-1, with TRBD1 as a possible D gene (6 bases). Trimming removed 1 base at V and 1 base at J, with 20 bases between. The V gene's germline CDR1 is SGHRS and CDR2 YFSETQ. The CDR3 is 18 residues long. In DNA form, the CDR3 reads TGCGCCAGCAGCTTGCTCCGCGGGGGGCTGAATACGAACACTGAAGCTTTCTTT. Translation: CASSLLRGGLNTNTEAFF.

The J gene is TRBJ2-3, the V gene TRBV7-2, with 13 positions matching TRBD2. V lost 4 bases to trimming and J lost 4 bases; unmatched junction nucleotides: 2. The CDR3 consists of 15 residues. Per the germline V gene, CDR1 is SGHTA and CDR2 is FQGNSA. The CDR3 loop is CASSSGTSGADTQYF. CDR3 sequence (DNA): TGTGCCAGCAGCTCCGGGACTAGCGGGGCAGATACGCAGTATTTT.

The chain couples TRBV5-4 to TRBJ1-4, with 9 bases identical to TRBD1. Looked up from germline, CDR1 is SGHNT and CDR2 is YYREEE (reference sequence). The CDR3 spans 14 residues. Trimming took 4 bases from V and 6 from J; bases not matched to a gene: 4. The CDR3 DNA reads TGTGCCAGCAGCCGGGACAGGGAATATGAAAAACTGTTTTTT. It translates to CASSRDREYEKLFF.

In this sample, this clone turned up a few times. V and J are TRBV7-9 and TRBJ1-2, with 9 bases matching TRBD1. In germline, CDR1 is SEHNR, CDR2 FQNEAQ (reference sequence). CDR3 length equals 14 residues. J was trimmed by 6 bases and V by 5 bases; bases with no gene match: 7. Written as DNA, the CDR3 is TGTGCCAGCAGCGCGACAGGGGGGGTAAATGGCTACACCTTC. Translation: CASSATGGVNGYTF.

This clone showed up just once. The V gene is TRBV5-6, the J gene TRBJ2-1; D possibly corresponds to TRBD2 (5 bases). Per the germline V gene, CDR1 is SGHDT and CDR2 is YYEEEE. Trimming removed 0 bases at V and 9 bases at J, with 7 bases between. CDR3 length equals 12 residues. CDR3 DNA: TGTGCCAGCAGCTTGGGAGGGCCTGAGCAGTTCTTC. Protein sequence: CASSLGGPEQFF.

V usage is TRBV4-2 and J usage is TRBJ2-3; D perhaps matches TRBD2 (5 bases). CDR3 length: 14 amino acids. V lost 1 base and J 1 base, leaving 6 bases between the germline ends. The germline V gene encodes CDR1 LGHNA and CDR2 YNFKEQ. As DNA, the CDR3 is TGTGCCAGCAGCCAAGCAGCGGGCACAGATACGCAGTATTTT. Amino acid sequence: CASSQAAGTDTQYF.

This sequence joins TRBV19 and TRBJ2-1; 8 positions match TRBD2. CDR3 size: 15 residues. V shed 3 bases, J shed 8 bases, and the junction held 9 bases outside the gene matches. CDR1 and CDR2 (germline): LNHDA, SQIVND (reference sequence). The CDR3 DNA sequence: TGTGCCAGTAGTATTGGAGAGACTAGCGCGGATGAGCAGTTCTTC. Encoded protein: CASSIGETSADEQFF.

This clone was recorded only once. The gene calls are TRBV4-1 and TRBJ2-3; a weak D match, TRBD2 (5 bases). Germline CDR1 is MGHRA and CDR2 is YSYEKL. Deletions cut 1 base from V and 2 bases from J, with 7 bases between. This CDR3 has 14 residues. The CDR3 is CASSQAGSTDTQYF. The CDR3 DNA reads TGCGCCAGCAGCCAAGCGGGGTCCACAGATACGCAGTATTTT.

The V call is TRBV20-1, the J call TRBJ1-5; D is undetermined. Trimming pared 3 bases from V and 2 bases from J, leaving 8 bases between. The CDR3 length is 13 residues. The germline gives CDR1 DFQATT, CDR2 SNEGSKA (reference sequence). This chain's CDR3 is CSASPRGNQPQHF. CDR3 nucleotides: TGCAGTGCTAGTCCCCGGGGCAATCAGCCCCAGCATTTT.

The V and J genes are TRBV6-5 and TRBJ1-2; D is unresolved. The CDR3 loop spans 16 amino acids. V lost 2 bases, J lost 6 bases, and 19 bases lay in between. The germline V gene encodes CDR1 MNHEY and CDR2 SVGAGI. In DNA, the CDR3 is TGTGCCAGCAGTTACCGGAGACTGAGGGAGGACGATGGCTACACCTTC. Protein sequence: CASSYRRLREDDGYTF.

The genes are TRBV30 and TRBJ1-2, with D possibly being TRBD1 (5 bases). With 2 bases removed from V and 4 bases from J, the gap between germline ends came to 17 bases. Germline CDR1 GTSNPN, CDR2 SVGIG (reference sequence). CDR3 size: 15 residues. The CDR3 here is CAWSTAGGDSYGYTF. The CDR3 nucleotides read TGTGCCTGGAGTACAGCTGGGGGGGATAGCTATGGCTACACCTTC.

The gene calls are TRBV10-3 and TRBJ1-2; D is perhaps TRBD1 (5 bases). V lost 3 bases to trimming and J lost 10 bases, with 9 bases between them. CDR3 length equals 11 residues. CDR1 ENHRY and CDR2 SYGVKD come from the germline V gene. CDR3 nucleotide sequence: TGTGCCATCAGTGAAGGGGATTTCTACACCTTC. Translated: CAISEGDFYTF.

This chain connects TRBV2 to TRBJ1-2; 8 positions match TRBD1. V lost 6 bases to trimming and J lost 5 bases; unmatched junction nucleotides: 11. CDR3 length equals 15 residues. Germline assignment: CDR1 SNHLY and CDR2 FYNNEI. The CDR3 protein is CASRSGQGELYGYTF. The CDR3 coding sequence is TGTGCCAGCAGATCCGGACAGGGAGAACTATATGGCTACACCTTC.